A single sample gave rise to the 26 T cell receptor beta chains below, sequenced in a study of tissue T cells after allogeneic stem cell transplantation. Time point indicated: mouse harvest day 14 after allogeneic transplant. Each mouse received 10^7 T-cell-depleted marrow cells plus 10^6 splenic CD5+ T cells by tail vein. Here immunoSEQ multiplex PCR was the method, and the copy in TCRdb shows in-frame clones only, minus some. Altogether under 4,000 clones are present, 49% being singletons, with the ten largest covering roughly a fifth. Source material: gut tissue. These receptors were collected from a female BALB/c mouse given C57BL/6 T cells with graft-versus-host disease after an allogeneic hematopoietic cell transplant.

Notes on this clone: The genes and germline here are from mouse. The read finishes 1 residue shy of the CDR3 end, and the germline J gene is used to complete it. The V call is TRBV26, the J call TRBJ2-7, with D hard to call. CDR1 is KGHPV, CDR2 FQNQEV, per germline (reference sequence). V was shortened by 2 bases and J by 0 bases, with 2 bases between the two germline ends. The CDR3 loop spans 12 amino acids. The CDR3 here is CASSLRSYEQYF. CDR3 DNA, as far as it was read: TGTGCCAGCAGTCTGCGCTCCTATGAACAGTAC. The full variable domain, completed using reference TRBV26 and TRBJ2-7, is NSKVIQTPRYLVKGQGQKAKMRCIPEKGHPVVFWYQQNKNNEFKFLINFQNQEVLQQIDMTEKRFSAECPSNSPCSLEIQSSEAGDSALYLCASSLRSYEQYFGPGTRLTVL.

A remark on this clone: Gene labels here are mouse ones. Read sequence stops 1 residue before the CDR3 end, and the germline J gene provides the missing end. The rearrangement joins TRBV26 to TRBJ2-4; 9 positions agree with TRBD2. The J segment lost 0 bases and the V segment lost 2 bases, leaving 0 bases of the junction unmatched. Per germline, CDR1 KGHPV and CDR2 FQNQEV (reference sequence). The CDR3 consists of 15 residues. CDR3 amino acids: CASSLGLGSQNTLYF. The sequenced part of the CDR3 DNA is TGTGCCAGCAGTCTGGGACTGGGGAGTCAAAACACCTTGTAC.

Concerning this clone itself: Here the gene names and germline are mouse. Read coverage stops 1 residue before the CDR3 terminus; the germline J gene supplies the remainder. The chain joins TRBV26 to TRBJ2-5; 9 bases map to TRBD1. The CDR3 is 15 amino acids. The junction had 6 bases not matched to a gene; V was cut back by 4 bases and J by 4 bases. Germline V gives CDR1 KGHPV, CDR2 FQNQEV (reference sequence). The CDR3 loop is CASSHTGGAKDTQYF. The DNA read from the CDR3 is TGTGCCAGCAGTCACACAGGGGGCGCGAAAGACACCCAGTAC.

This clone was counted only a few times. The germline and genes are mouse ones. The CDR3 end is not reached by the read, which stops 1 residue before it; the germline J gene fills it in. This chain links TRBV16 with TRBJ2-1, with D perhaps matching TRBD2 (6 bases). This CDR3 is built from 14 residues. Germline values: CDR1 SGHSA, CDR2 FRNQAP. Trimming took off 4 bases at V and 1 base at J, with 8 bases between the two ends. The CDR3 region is CASSSDWNYAEQFF. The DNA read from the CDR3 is TGTGCAAGCAGCTCAGACTGGAACTATGCTGAGCAGTTC.

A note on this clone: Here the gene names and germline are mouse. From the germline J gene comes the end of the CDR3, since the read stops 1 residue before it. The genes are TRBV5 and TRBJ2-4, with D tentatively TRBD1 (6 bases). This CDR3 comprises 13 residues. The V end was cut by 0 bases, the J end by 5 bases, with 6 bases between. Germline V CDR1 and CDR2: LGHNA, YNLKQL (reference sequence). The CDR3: CASSQEGGNTLYF. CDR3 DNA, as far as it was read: TGTGCCAGCAGCCAAGAAGGGGGAAACACCTTGTAC.

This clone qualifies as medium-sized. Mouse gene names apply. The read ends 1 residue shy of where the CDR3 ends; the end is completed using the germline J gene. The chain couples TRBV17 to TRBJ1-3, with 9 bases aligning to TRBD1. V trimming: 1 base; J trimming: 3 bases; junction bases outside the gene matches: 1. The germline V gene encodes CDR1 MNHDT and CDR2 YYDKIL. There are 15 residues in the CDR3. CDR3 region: CASSRGDRVGNTLYF. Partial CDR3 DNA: TGTGCTAGCAGTAGAGGGGACAGGGTTGGAAATACGCTCTAT.

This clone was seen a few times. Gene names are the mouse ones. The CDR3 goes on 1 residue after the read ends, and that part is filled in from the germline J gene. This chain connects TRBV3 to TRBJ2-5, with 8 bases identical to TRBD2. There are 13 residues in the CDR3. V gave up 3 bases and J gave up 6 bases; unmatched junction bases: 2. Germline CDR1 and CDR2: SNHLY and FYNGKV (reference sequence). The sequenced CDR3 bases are TGTGCCAGCAGCTTGAACTGGGGGGACACCCAGTAC. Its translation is CASSLNWGDTQY. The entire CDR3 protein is CASSLNWGDTQYF.

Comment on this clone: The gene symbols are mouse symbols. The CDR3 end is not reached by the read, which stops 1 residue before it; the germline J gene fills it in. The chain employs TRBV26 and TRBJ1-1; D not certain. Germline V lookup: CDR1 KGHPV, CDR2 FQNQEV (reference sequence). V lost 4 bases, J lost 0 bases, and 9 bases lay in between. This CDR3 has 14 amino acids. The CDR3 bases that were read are TGTGCCAGCAGTCCACATAAAGCAAACACAGAAGTCTTC. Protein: CASSPHKANTEVF. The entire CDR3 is CASSPHKANTEVFF. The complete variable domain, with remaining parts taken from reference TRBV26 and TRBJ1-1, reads NSKVIQTPRYLVKGQGQKAKMRCIPEKGHPVVFWYQQNKNNEFKFLINFQNQEVLQQIDMTEKRFSAECPSNSPCSLEIQSSEAGDSALYLCASSPHKANTEVFFGKGTRLTVV.

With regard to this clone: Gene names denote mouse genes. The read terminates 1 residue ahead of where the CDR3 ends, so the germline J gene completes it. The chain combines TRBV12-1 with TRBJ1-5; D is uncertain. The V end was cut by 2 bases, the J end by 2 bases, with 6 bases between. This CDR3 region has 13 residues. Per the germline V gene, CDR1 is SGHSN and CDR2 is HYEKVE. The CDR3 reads CASSPRHNQAPLF. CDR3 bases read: TGTGCCAGCTCTCCGCGACACAACCAGGCTCCGCTT.

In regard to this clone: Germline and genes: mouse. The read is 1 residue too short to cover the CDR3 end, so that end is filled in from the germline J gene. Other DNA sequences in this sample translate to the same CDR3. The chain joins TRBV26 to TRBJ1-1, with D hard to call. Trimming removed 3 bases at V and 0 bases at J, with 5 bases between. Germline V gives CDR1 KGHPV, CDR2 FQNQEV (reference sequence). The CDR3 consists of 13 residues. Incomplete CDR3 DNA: TGTGCCAGCAGTCTATCGGCAAACACAGAAGTCTTC. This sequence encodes CASSLSANTEVF. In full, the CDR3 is CASSLSANTEVFF.

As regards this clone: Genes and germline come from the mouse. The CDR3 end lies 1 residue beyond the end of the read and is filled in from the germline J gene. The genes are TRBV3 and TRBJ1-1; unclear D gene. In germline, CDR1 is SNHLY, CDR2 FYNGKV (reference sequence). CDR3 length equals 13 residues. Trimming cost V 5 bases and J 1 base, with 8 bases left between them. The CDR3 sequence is CASSPPGNTEVFF. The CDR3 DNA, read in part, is TGTGCCAGCAGCCCGCCAGGGAACACAGAAGTCTTC. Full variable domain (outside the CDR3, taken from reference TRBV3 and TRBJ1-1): GPKVLQIPSHQIIDMGQMVTLNCDPVSNHLYFYWYKQILGQQMEFLVNFYNGKVMEKSKLFKDQFSVERPDGSYFTLKIQPTALEDSAVYFCASSPPGNTEVFFGKGTRLTVV.

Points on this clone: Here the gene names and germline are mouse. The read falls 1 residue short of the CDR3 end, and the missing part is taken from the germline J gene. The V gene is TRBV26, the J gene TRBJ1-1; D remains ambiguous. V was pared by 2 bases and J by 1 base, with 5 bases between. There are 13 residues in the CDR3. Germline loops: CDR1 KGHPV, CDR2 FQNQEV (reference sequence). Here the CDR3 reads CASSLMGNTEVFF. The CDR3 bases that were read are TGTGCCAGCAGTCTGATGGGAAACACAGAAGTCTTC. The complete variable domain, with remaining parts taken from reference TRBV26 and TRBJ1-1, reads NSKVIQTPRYLVKGQGQKAKMRCIPEKGHPVVFWYQQNKNNEFKFLINFQNQEVLQQIDMTEKRFSAECPSNSPCSLEIQSSEAGDSALYLCASSLMGNTEVFFGKGTRLTVV.

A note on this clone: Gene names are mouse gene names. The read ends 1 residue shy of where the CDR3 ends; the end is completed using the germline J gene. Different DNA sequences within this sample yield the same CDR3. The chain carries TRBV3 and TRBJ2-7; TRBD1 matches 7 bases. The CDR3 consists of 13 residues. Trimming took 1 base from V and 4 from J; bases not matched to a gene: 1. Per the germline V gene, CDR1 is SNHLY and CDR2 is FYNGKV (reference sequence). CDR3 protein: CASSLGDRYEQYF. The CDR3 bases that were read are TGTGCCAGCAGCTTAGGGGACAGATATGAACAGTAC. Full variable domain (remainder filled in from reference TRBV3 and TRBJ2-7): GPKVLQIPSHQIIDMGQMVTLNCDPVSNHLYFYWYKQILGQQMEFLVNFYNGKVMEKSKLFKDQFSVERPDGSYFTLKIQPTALEDSAVYFCASSLGDRYEQYFGPGTRLTVL.

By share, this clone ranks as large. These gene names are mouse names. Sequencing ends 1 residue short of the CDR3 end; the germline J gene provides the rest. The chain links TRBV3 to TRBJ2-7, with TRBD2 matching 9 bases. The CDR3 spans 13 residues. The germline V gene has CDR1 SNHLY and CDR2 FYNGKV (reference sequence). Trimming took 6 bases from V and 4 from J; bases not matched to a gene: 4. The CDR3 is CASSYGTGYEQYF. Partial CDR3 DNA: TGTGCCAGCAGTTACGGGACTGGGTATGAACAGTAC.

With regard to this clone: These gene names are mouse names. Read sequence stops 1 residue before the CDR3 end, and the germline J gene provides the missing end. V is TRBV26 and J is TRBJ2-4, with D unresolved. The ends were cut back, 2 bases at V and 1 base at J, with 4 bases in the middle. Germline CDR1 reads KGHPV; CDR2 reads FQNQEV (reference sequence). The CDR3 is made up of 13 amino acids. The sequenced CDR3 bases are TGTGCCAGCAGTCTGGCCGGTCAAAACACCTTGTAC. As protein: CASSLAGQNTLY. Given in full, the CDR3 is CASSLAGQNTLYF.

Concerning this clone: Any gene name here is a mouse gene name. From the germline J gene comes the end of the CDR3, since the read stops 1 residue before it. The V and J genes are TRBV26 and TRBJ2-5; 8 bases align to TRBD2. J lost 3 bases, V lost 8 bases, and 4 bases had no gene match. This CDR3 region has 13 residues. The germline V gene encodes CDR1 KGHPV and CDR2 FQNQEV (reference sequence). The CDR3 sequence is CASSTGAQDTQYF. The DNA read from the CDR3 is TGTGCCAGCTCGACTGGGGCTCAAGACACCCAGTAC.

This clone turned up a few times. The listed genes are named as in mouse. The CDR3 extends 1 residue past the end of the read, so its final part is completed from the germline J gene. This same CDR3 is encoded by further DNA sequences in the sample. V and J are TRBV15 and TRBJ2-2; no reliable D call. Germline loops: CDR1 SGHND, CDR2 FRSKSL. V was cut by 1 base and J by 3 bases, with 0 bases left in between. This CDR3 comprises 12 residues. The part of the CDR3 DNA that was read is TGTGCCAGCAGTTTAGACACCGGGCAGCTCTAC. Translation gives CASSLDTGQLY. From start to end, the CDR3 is CASSLDTGQLYF.

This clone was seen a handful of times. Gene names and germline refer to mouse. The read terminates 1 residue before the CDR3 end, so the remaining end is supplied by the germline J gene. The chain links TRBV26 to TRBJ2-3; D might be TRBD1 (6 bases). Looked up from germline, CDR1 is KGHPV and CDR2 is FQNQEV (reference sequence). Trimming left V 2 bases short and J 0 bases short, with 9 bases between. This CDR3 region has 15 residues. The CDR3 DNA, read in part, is TGTGCCAGCAGTCTGCTGGGACATAGTGCAGAAACGCTGTAT. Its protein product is CASSLLGHSAETLY. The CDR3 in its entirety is CASSLLGHSAETLYF. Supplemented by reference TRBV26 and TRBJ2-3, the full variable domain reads NSKVIQTPRYLVKGQGQKAKMRCIPEKGHPVVFWYQQNKNNEFKFLINFQNQEVLQQIDMTEKRFSAECPSNSPCSLEIQSSEAGDSALYLCASSLLGHSAETLYFGSGTRLTVL.

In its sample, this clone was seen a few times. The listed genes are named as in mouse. CDR3 DNA (partial): TGTGCCAGCAGTATTTTGGACTGGGGGTATGAACAGTAC. Translated, it gives CASSILDWGYEQY. The whole CDR3 protein reads CASSILDWGYEQYF. The chain recombines TRBV19 with TRBJ2-7, with 10 bases identical to TRBD2. The observed sequence ends 1 residue before the CDR3 terminus, with the missing tail filled in from the germline J gene. The CDR3 has 14 amino acids. The germline V gene encodes CDR1 FNHDT and CDR2 SITEND (reference sequence). The trim removed 2 bases at V and 4 bases at J, leaving 3 bases unmatched.

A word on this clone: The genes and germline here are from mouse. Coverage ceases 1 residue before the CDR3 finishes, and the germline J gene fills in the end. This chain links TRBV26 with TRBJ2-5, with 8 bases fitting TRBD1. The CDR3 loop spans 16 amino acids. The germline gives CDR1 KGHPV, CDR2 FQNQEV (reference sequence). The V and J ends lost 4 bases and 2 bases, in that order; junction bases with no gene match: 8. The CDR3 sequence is CASSPGTGGAQDTQYF. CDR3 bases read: TGTGCCAGCAGTCCCGGGACAGGAGGGGCCCAAGACACCCAGTAC.

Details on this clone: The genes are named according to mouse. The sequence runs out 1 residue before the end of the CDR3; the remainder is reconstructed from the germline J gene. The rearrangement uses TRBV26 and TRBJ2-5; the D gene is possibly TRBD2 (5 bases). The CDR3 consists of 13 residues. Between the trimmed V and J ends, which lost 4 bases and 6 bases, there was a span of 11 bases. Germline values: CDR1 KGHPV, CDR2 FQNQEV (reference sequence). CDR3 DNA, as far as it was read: TGTGCCAGCAGTCATGCTGGGAGGGACACCCAGTAC. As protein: CASSHAGRDTQY. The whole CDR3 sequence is CASSHAGRDTQYF.

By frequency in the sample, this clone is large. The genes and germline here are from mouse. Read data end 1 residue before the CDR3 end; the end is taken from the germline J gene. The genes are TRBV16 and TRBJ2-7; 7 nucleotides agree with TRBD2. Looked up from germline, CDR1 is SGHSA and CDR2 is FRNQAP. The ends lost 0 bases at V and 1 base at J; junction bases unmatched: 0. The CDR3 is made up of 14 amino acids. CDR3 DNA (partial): TGTGCAAGCAGCTTAGACTGGGGGTCCTATGAACAGTAC. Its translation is CASSLDWGSYEQY. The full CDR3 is CASSLDWGSYEQYF. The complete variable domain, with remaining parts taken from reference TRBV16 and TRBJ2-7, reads NAGVIQTPRHKVTGKGQEATLWCEPISGHSAVFWYRQTIVQGLEFLTYFRNQAPIDDSGMPKERFSAQMPNQSHSTLKIQSTQPQDSAVYLCASSLDWGSYEQYFGPGTRLTVL.

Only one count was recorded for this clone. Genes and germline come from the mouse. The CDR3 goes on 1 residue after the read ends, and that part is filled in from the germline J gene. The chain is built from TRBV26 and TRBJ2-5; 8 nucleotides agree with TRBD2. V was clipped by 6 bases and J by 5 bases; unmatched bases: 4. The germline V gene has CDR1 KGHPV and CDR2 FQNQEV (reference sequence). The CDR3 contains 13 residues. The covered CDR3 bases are TGTGCCAGCAGGCGGGGGGGCGGAGACACCCAGTAC. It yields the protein CASRRGGGDTQY. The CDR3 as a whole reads CASRRGGGDTQYF.

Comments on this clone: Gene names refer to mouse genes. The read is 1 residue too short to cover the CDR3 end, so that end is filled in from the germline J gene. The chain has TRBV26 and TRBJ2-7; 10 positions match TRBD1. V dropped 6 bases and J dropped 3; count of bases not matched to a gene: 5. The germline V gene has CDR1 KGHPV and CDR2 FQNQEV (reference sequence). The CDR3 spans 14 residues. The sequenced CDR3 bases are TGTGCCAGCAGCCCCGGGACAGGGGTCTATGAACAGTAC. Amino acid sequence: CASSPGTGVYEQY. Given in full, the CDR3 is CASSPGTGVYEQYF.

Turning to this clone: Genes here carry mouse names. CDR3 amino acids: CASSPGTVANSDYTF. The part of the CDR3 DNA that was read is TGTGCAAGCAGCCCCGGGACAGTTGCAAACTCCGACTACACC. The chain uses TRBV16 and TRBJ1-2; 7 nucleotides match TRBD1. The read ends 1 residue early relative to the CDR3; the germline J gene fills the gap. The CDR3 consists of 15 residues. Germline V gene data show CDR1 as SGHSA and CDR2 as FRNQAP. J was trimmed by 0 bases and V by 5 bases; bases with no gene match: 6.

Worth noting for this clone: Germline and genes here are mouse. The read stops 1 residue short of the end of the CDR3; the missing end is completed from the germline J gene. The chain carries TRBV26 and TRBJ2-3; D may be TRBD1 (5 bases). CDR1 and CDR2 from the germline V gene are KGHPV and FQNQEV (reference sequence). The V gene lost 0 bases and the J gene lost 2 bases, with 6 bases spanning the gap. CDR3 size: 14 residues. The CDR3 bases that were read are TGTGCCAGCAGTCTGTCGACAGATGCAGAAACGCTGTAT. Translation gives CASSLSTDAETLY. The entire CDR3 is CASSLSTDAETLYF.